The source of this T cell receptor beta chain is a study of OX40 agonist ivuxolimab in advanced cancers. Study background: The eligibility criteria allowed prior anti-PD-1, anti-PD-L1 or anti-CTLA-4 therapy, and 40% had some.

Whole-study findings and limits: At doses 0.1 to 3.0 mg/kg, CD4+ and CD8+ clones expanded. Among T cells, CD8+ cells averaged more expanded clones than CD4+ cells.

About this clone: Its antigen is as yet unknown.

Generated by immunoSEQ multiplex PCR, the TCRdb table keeps only in-frame clones and is missing some. This table has about 69,000 clones, about 89% appearing once. V shed 6 bases and J shed 6 bases, with 12 bases lying between them. The CDR3 sequence is 13 residues long. Germline assignment: CDR1 LNHDA and CDR2 SQIVND (reference sequence). This specimen was CD4+ or CD8+ T cells sorted from blood, taken in a trial of the OX40 agonist ivuxolimab. This receptor was obtained from an adult with an advanced solid tumor such as melanoma, head and neck, liver or kidney cancer. The chain has TRBV19 and TRBJ2-4; D perhaps matches TRBD2 (5 bases). The CDR3 DNA follows: TGTGCCAGTAGGGGTCACGAGGGAAACATTCAGTACTTC. It is translated as CASRGHEGNIQYF.